This TCR beta chain derives from a study of T-cell reconstitution after alpha-beta-depleted transplantation in children. The J segment lost 1 base and the V segment lost 2 bases, leaving 17 bases of the junction unmatched. The germline gives CDR1 SGHRS, CDR2 YFSETQ. CDR3 length: 20 residues. A TCRbeta library incorporating unique molecular identifiers was prepared. TCRdb itself ran the PCR reads through MiXCR, one entry per CDR3 protein. The sample gives about 540,000 distinct CDR3 sequences, about 16% of which show up once; 3% to 3.5% is in the top ten. The clonotype originates from a human donor who donated a stem cell graft to a child with acute lymphoblastic leukemia. The sequencing used PBMCs from the stem cell graft donor, collected from the stem cell graft. V is TRBV5-1 and J is TRBJ2-2, with 7 bases that match TRBD1. The CDR3, as DNA: TGCGCCAGCAGCTTACCTACAGGGGCCTACCCAAACCAGAACACCGGGGAGCTGTTTTTT. As protein: CASSLPTGAYPNQNTGELFF.